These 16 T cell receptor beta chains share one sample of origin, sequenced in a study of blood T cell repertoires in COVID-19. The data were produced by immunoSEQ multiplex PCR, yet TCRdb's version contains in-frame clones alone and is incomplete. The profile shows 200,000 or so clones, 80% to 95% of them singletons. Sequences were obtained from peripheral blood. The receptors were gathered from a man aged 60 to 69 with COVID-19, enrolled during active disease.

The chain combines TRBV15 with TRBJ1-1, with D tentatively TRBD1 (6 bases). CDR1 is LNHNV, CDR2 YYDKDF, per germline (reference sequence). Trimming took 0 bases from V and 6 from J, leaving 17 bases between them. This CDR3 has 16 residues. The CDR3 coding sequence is TGTGCCACCAGCAGAGATCTAAAGCGGACAGAAGCTGAAGCTTTCTTT. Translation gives CATSRDLKRTEAEAFF.

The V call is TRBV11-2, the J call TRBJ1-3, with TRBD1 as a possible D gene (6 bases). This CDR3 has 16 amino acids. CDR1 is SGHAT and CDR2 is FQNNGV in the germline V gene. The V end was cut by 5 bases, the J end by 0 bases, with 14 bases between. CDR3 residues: CASSPTTGISGNTIYF. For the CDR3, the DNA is TGTGCCAGCAGCCCGACGACAGGAATCTCTGGAAACACCATATATTTT.

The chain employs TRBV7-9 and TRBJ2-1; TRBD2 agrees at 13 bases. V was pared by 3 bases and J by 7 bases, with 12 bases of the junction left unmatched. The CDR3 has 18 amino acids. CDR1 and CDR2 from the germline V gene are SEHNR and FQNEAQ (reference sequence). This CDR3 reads CASSFERTSGGLSNEQFF. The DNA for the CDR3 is TGTGCCAGCAGCTTCGAGAGGACTAGCGGGGGCCTCTCGAATGAGCAGTTCTTC.

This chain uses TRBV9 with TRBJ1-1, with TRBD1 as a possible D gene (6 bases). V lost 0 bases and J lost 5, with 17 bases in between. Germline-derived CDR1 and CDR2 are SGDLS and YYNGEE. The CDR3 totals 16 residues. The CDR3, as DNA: TGTGCCAGCAGCGTAGAGGGCGGGTGGGGGCGTACTGAAGCTTTCTTT. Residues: CASSVEGGWGRTEAFF.

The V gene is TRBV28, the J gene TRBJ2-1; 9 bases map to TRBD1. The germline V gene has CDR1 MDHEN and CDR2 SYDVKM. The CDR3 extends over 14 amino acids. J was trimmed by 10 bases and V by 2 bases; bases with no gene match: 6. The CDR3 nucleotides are TGTGCCAGCAGTTTAACAGGGGGCAAAGGCGAGCAGTTCTTC. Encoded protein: CASSLTGGKGEQFF.

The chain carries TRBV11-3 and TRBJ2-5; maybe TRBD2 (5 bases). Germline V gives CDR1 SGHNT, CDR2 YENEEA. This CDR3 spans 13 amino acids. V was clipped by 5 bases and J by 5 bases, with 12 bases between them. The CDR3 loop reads CASSLRRGETQYF. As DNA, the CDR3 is TGTGCCAGCAGCCTCAGGCGAGGGGAGACCCAGTACTTC.

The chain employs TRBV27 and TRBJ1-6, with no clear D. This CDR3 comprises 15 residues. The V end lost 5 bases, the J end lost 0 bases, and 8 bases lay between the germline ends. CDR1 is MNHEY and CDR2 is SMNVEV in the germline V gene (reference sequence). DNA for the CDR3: TGTGCCAGCAGTATAGACTTCTCCTATAATTCACCCCTCCACTTT. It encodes CASSIDFSYNSPLHF.

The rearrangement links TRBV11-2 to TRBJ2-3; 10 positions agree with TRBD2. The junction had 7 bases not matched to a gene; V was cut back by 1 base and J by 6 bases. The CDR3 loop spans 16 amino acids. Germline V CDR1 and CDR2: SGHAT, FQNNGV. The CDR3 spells CASSLVLAGASDTQYF. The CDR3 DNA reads TGTGCCAGCAGCTTAGTTCTAGCGGGGGCTTCGGATACGCAGTATTTT.

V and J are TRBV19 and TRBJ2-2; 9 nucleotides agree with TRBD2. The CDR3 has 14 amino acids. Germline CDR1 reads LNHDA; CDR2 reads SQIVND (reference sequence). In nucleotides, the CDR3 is TGTGCGTTAACCCAGCGGGAGGTACCCGGGGAGCTGTTTTTT. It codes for CALTQREVPGELFF. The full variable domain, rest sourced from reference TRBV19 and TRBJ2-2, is DGGITQSPKYLFRKEGQNVTLSCEQNLNHDAMYWYRQDPGQGLRLIYYSQIVNDFQKGDIAEGYSVSREKKESFPLTVTSAQKNPTAFYLCALTQREVPGELFFGEGSRLTVL.

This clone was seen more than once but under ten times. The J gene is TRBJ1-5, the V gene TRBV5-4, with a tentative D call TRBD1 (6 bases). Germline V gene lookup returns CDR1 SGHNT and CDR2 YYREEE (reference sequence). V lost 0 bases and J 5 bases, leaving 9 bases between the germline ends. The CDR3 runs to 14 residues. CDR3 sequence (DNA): TGTGCCAGCAGCTTGGCAGGGGATGATCAGCCCCAGCATTTT. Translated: CASSLAGDDQPQHF.

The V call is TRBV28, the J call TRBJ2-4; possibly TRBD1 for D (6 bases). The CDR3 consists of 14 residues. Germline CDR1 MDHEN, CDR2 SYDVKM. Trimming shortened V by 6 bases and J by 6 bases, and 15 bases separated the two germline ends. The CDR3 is CASSVLTGGNIQYF. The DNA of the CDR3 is TGTGCCAGCAGCGTACTGACAGGCGGAAACATTCAGTACTTC.

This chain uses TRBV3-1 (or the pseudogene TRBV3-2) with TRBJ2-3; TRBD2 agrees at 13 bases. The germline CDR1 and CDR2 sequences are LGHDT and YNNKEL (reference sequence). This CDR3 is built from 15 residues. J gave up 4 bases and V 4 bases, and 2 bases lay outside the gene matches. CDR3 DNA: TGTGCCAGCAGCCCCGGACTAGCGGGAGCAGATACGCAGTATTTT. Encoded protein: CASSPGLAGADTQYF.

Written as DNA, the CDR3 is TGTGCCAGCAGCTTAGCGGGAGGGAATAGTGAGCAGTACTTC. It yields the protein CASSLAGGNSEQYF. V and J are TRBV7-3 and TRBJ2-7; 9 nucleotides align to TRBD2. Looked up from germline, CDR1 is SGHTA and CDR2 is FQGTGA. The CDR3 length is 14 residues. Trimming at V came to 2 bases and at J to 7 bases, leaving 6 bases not matched to a gene.

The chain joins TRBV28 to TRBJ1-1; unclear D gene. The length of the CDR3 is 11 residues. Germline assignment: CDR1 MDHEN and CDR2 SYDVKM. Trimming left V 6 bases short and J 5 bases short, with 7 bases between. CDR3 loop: CASRSRTEAFF. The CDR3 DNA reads TGTGCCAGCAGATCTAGGACTGAAGCTTTCTTT.

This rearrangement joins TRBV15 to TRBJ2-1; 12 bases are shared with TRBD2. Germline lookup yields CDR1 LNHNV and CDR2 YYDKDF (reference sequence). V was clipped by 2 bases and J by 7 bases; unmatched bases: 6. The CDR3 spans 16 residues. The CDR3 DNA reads TGTGCCACCAGCAGACTAGCGGGAGGGCCTGGGAATGAGCAGTTCTTC. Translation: CATSRLAGGPGNEQFF.

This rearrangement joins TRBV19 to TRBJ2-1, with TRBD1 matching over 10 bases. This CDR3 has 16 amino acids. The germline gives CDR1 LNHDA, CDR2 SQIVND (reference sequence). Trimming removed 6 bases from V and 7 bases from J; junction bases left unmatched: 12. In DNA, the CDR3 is TGTGCCAGTAGCCCTACGACAGGGGGCGCCGGGAATGAGCAGTTCTTC. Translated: CASSPTTGGAGNEQFF.